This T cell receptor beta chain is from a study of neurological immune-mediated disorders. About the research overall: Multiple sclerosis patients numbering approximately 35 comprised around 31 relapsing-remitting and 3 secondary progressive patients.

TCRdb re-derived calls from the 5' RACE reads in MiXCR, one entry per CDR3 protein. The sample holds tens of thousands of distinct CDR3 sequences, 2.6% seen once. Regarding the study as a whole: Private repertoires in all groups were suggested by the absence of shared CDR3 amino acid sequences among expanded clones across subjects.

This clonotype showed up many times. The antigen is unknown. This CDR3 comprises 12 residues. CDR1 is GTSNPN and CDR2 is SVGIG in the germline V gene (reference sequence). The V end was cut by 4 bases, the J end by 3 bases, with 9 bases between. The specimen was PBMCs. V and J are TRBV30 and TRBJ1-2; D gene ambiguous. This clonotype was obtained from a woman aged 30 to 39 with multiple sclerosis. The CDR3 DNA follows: TGTGCCTGGATCGGGGTGGACTATGGCTACACCTTC. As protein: CAWIGVDYGYTF.